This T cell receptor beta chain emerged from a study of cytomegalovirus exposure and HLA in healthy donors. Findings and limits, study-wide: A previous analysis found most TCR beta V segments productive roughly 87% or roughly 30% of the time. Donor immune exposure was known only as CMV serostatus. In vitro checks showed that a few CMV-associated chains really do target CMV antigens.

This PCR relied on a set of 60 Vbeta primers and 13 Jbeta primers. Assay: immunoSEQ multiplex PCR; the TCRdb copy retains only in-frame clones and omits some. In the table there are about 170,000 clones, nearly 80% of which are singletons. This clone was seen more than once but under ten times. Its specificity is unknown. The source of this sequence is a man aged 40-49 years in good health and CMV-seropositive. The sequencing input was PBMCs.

This CDR3 is CASSVGLAGLQYF. DNA of the CDR3: TGTGCCAGCAGCGTCGGACTAGCGGGACTCCAGTACTTC. The chain is built from TRBV9 and TRBJ2-7; TRBD2 matches 12 bases. V shed 2 bases, J shed 10 bases, and the junction held 4 bases outside the gene matches. From germline, CDR1 is SGDLS and CDR2 YYNGEE. There are 13 residues in the CDR3.